This entry describes one T cell receptor beta chain. The V gene's germline CDR1 is SEHNR and CDR2 FQNEAQ (reference sequence). The CDR3 covers 18 residues. J was trimmed by 4 bases and V by 4 bases; bases with no gene match: 9. Measured with immunoSEQ multiplex PCR; TCRdb has only the in-frame clones, and not every one. Of 70,000 or so clones in the sample, 91% were seen once. This entry belongs to a study of T cell changes during pregnancy in multiple sclerosis. This receptor was taken from a female donor in good health, enrolled as a control in a pregnancy study. The V call is TRBV7-9, the J call TRBJ2-5; 16 bases fit TRBD2. The sequencing used peripheral blood, collected in the third trimester of pregnancy. The CDR3 DNA follows: TGTGCCAGCAGCTCCCCGGGACTAGCGGGAGGGCTAGCAGAGACCCAGTACTTC. It encodes CASSSPGLAGGLAETQYF.